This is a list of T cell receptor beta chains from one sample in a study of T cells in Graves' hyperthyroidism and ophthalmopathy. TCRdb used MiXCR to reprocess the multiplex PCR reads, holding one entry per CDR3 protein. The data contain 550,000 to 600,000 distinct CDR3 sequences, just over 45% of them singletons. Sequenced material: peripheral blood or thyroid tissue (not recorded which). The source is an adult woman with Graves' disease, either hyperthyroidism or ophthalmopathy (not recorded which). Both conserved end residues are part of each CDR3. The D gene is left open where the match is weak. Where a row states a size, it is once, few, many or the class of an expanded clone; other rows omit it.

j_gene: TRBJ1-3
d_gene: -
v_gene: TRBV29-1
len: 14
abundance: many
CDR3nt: TGCAGCGCCCGGCTGCAGGAGTCCGGAAACACCATATATTTT
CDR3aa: CSARLQESGNTIYF

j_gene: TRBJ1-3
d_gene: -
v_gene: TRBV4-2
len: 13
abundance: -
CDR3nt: TGTGCCAGCAGCCTCGGACCGGGGCGCGCCATATATTTT
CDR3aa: CASSLGPGRAIYF

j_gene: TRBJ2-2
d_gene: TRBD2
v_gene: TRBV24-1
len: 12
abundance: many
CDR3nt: TGTGCCACCGATGGGGGGGCCGGGGAGCTGTTTTTT
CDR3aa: CATDGGAGELFF

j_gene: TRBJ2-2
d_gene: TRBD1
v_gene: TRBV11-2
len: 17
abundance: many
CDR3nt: TGTGCCAGCAGCTCCCCCCGCCGGGACAGGGGTTACGGGGAGCTGTTTTTT
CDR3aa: CASSSPRRDRGYGELFF

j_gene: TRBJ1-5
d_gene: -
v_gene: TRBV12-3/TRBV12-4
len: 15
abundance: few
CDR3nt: TGTGCCAGCAGTCCGGCGAAGGGGAGCAATCAGCCCCAGCATTTT
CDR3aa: CASSPAKGSNQPQHF

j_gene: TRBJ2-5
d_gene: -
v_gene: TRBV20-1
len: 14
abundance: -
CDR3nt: TGCAGTGCTCTGGAAGCGGACCTCCAAGAGACCCAGTACTTC
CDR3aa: CSALEADLQETQYF

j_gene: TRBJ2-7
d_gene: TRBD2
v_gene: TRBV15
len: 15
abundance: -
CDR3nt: TGTGCCACCAGCGGGGGGGACCTCGCCTCCTACGAGCAGTACTTC
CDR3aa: CATSGGDLASYEQYF

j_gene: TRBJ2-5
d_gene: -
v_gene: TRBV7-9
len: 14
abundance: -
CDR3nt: TGTGCCAGCAGCAATAGGGACATCAATCAGCCCCAGTACTTC
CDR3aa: CASSNRDINQPQYF

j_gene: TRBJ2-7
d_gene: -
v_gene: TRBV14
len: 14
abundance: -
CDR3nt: TGTGCCAGCAGCCGAGAGGACAGAAACTACGAGCAGTACTTC
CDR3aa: CASSREDRNYEQYF

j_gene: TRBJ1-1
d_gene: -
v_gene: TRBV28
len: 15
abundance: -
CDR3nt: TGTGCCAGCAGTTTGCCCCCGGGCCTGGGGACTGAAGCTTTCTTT
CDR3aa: CASSLPPGLGTEAFF

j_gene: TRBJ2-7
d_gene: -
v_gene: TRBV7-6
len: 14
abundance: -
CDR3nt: TGTGCCAGCAGCCGCGGGGGCCTGGGGGCCCAGCAGTACTTC
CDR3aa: CASSRGGLGAQQYF